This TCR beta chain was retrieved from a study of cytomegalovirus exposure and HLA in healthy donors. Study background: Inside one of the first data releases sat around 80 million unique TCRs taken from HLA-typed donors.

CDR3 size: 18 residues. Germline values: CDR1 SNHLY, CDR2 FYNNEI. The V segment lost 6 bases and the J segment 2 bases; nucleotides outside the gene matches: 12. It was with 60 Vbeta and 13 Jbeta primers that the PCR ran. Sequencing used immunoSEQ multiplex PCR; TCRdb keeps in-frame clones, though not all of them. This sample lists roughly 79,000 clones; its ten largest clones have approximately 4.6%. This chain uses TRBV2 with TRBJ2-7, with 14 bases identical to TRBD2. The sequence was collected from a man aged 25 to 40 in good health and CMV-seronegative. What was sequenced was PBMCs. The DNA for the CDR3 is TGTGCCAGCAGCGTAGGACTAGCGGGGGGATTCTTCCCCTACGAGCAGTACTTC. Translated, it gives CASSVGLAGGFFPYEQYF. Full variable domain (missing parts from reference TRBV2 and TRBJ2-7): EPEVTQTPSHQVTQMGQEVILRCVPISNHLYFYWYRQILGQKVEFLVSFYNNEISEKSEIFDDQFSVERPDGSNFTLKIRSTKLEDSAMYFCASSVGLAGGFFPYEQYFGPGTRLTVT.